A single TCR beta chain is shown here with its context. Sequenced by immunoSEQ multiplex PCR; TCRdb stores in-frame clones only, minus some. The data hold approximately 69,000 clones, with approximately 80% observed a single time. The CDR3 has 14 residues. The germline V gene encodes CDR1 SGHAT and CDR2 FQNNGV. V lost 6 bases, J lost 8 bases, and 16 bases lay in between. The data originate from a study of radiotherapy plus CTLA-4 blockade in lung cancer. The sequencing here drew on peripheral blood, taken from a patient treated with radiotherapy plus ipilimumab. This chain links TRBV11-2 with TRBJ1-4; possibly TRBD1 for D (5 bases). This sequence was found in a human donor with non-small cell lung cancer who had a complete response to radiotherapy plus ipilimumab. Here the CDR3 reads CASSPPGTREKLFF. The CDR3 bases are TGTGCCAGCAGTCCCCCGGGGACGAGAGAAAAACTGTTTTTT.